This passage covers 9 T cell receptor beta chains from one sample sequenced in a study of blood T cell repertoires in COVID-19. Repertoires were generated with immunoSEQ multiplex PCR, while TCRdb's copy carries only in-frame clones and drops some. The sample yields 150,000 to 200,000 clones, approximately 90% seen once. The sequencing sample was made of peripheral blood. The source of these receptors is a man in his late teens or twenties with acute or convalescent COVID-19.

This chain connects TRBV2 to TRBJ2-2; D is undetermined. Germline V gene lookup returns CDR1 SNHLY and CDR2 FYNNEI. V was shortened by 5 bases and J by 6 bases, with 10 bases between the two germline ends. The CDR3 is made up of 13 amino acids. CDR3 region: CASSKRQAGELFF. The CDR3 DNA is TGTGCCAGCAGTAAAAGGCAGGCCGGGGAGCTGTTTTTT.

The genes are TRBV15 and TRBJ2-7; TRBD1 matches at 9 bases. CDR1 is LNHNV, CDR2 YYDKDF, per germline (reference sequence). This CDR3 comprises 17 residues. V shed 0 bases, J shed 3 bases, and the junction held 9 bases outside the gene matches. The CDR3 region is CATSRDSDYRGLYEQYF. The DNA of the CDR3 is TGTGCCACCAGCAGAGATTCAGATTACAGGGGGCTCTACGAGCAGTACTTC.

J is TRBJ2-7 and V is TRBV11-2; 8 nucleotides agree with TRBD1. This CDR3 comprises 14 residues. V lost 5 bases to trimming and J lost 0 bases; unmatched junction nucleotides: 3. CDR1 SGHAT and CDR2 FQNNGV come from the germline V gene. In DNA, the CDR3 is TGTGCCAGCAGCATAGGACAGGGCTCCTACGAGCAGTACTTC. This codes for CASSIGQGSYEQYF. Supplemented by reference TRBV11-2 and TRBJ2-7, the full variable domain reads EAGVAQSPRYKIIEKRQSVAFWCNPISGHATLYWYQQILGQGPKLLIQFQNNGVVDDSQLPKDRFSAERLKGVDSTLKIQPAKLEDSAVYLCASSIGQGSYEQYFGPGTRLTVT.

In nucleotides, the CDR3 is TGTGCCAGCAGCCCCGGGACAGCCTCTGGAAACACCATATATTTT. Residues: CASSPGTASGNTIYF. The chain combines TRBV5-4 with TRBJ1-3; 7 bases align to TRBD1. Germline-derived CDR1 and CDR2 are SGHNT and YYREEE (reference sequence). The CDR3 has 15 amino acids. The J segment lost 0 bases and the V segment lost 4 bases, leaving 4 bases of the junction unmatched.

V usage is TRBV10-2 and J usage is TRBJ1-1; tentative D call: TRBD1 (5 bases). The CDR3 runs 13 residues. Trimming shortened V by 6 bases and J by 5 bases, and 13 bases separated the two germline ends. CDR1 is WSHSY and CDR2 is SAAADI in the germline V gene. In nucleotides, the CDR3 is TGCGCCAGCAGGAGGCAGGGAGGGACTGAAGCTTTCTTT. Residues: CASRRQGGTEAFF.

This clone was observed a single time. The rearrangement links TRBV14 to TRBJ1-6, with D tentatively TRBD1 (5 bases). Germline CDR1 SGHDN, CDR2 FVKESK. Trimming shortened V by 0 bases and J by 4 bases, and 13 bases separated the two germline ends. This CDR3 has 17 amino acids. For the CDR3, the DNA is TGTGCCAGCAGCCAAGAAGCCTTGACAGATTATAATTCACCCCTCCACTTT. Its protein product is CASSQEALTDYNSPLHF.

The V call is TRBV27, the J call TRBJ1-2, with 7 nucleotides matching TRBD1. With V trimmed by 1 base and J by 6 bases, 2 bases remained unmatched. The germline V gene encodes CDR1 MNHEY and CDR2 SMNVEV (reference sequence). This CDR3 has 13 amino acids. The CDR3 reads CASSLWQGDGYTF. The CDR3 DNA follows: TGTGCCAGCAGTTTATGGCAGGGGGATGGCTACACCTTC.

The chain links TRBV3-1 (or the pseudogene TRBV3-2) to TRBJ2-3; 8 nucleotides align to TRBD2. The V segment lost 0 bases and the J segment 1 base; nucleotides outside the gene matches: 12. Germline values: CDR1 LGHDT, CDR2 YNNKEL (reference sequence). The CDR3 spans 19 residues. The CDR3 region has the DNA TGTGCCAGCAGCCAAGATGAAGCGGGGGCTAACCTAGGCACAGATACGCAGTATTTT. Its translation: CASSQDEAGANLGTDTQYF.

The chain combines TRBV14 with TRBJ2-2; D might be TRBD2 (6 bases). This CDR3 has 16 amino acids. The V end lost 3 bases, the J end lost 5 bases, and 16 bases lay between the germline ends. The germline V gene encodes CDR1 SGHDN and CDR2 FVKESK. The CDR3 DNA sequence: TGTGCCAGCAGCCAGGGGGGACCCCCTGGGACCGGGGAGCTGTTTTTT. Translated, it gives CASSQGGPPGTGELFF.